This T cell receptor (beta chain) was profiled in a study of T cells in Graves' hyperthyroidism and ophthalmopathy. General study points: Blood shared most expanded thyroid clonotypes above 0.001.

Notes on this clonotype: Its target is unknown.

Amplification of TCR beta CDR3 regions was performed using RNA transcripts as template. First-round RT-PCR with HTBI primers amplified the TCR CDR3 region. One entry per CDR3 protein results from TCRdb running MiXCR on the multiplex PCR reads. Of 400,000 to 500,000 distinct CDR3 sequences listed, approximately 14% are singletons. In making diagnoses, clinical symptoms, serum thyroxine and TRAb, thyroid ultrasound and orbital computed tomography were all used. PBMCs came from about 10 ml fresh peripheral blood. Sequenced: blood. The origin of this receptor is a woman younger than 30 with Graves' hyperthyroidism.

The CDR3 spells CASSEGPGLAGGDYNEQFF. CDR3 coding DNA: TGTGCCAGCAGTGAGGGTCCGGGACTAGCGGGAGGGGACTACAATGAGCAGTTCTTC. The genes are TRBV2 and TRBJ2-1; 16 bases align to TRBD2. Germline V gene sequence: CDR1 SNHLY, CDR2 FYNNEI. V was clipped by 3 bases and J by 3 bases; unmatched bases: 8. CDR3 length: 19 residues.